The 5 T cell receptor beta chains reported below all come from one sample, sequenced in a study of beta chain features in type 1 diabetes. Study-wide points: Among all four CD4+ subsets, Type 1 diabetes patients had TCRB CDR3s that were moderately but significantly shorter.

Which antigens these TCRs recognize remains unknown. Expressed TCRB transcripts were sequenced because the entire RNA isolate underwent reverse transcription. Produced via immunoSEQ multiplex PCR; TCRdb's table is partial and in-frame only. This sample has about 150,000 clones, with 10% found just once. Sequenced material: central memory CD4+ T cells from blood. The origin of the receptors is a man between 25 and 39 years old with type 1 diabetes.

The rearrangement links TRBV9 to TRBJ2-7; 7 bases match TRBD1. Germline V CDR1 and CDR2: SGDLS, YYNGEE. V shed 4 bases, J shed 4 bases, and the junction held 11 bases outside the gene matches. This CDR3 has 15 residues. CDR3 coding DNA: TGTGCCAGCAGCTCGGGTCCGGGACAGTCGTACGAGCAGTACTTC. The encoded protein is CASSSGPGQSYEQYF.

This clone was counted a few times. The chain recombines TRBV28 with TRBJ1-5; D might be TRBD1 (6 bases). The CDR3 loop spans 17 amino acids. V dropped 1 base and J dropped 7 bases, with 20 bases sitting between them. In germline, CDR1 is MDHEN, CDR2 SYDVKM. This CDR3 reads CASSLSAGVLKKQPQHF. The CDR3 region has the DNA TGTGCCAGCAGTTTATCGGCAGGGGTCTTGAAGAAACAGCCCCAGCATTTT. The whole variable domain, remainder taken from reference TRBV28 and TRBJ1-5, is DVKVTQSSRYLVKRTGEKVFLECVQDMDHENMFWYRQDPGLGLRLIYFSYDVKMKEKGDIPEGYSVSREKKERFSLILESASTNQTSMYLCASSLSAGVLKKQPQHFGDGTRLSIL.

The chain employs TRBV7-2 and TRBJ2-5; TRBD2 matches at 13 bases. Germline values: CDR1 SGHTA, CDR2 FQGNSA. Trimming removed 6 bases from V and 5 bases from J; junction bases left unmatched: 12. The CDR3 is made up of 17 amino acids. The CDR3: CASSRQAGTSGKETQYF. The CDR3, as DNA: TGTGCCAGCAGTAGACAGGCCGGGACTAGCGGGAAGGAGACCCAGTACTTC.

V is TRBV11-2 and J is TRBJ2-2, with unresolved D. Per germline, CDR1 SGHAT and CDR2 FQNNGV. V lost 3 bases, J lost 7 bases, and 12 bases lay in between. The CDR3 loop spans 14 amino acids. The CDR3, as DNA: TGTGCCAGCAGCTTTCTCGAGTCAGGCGGGGAGCTGTTTTTT. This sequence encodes CASSFLESGGELFF.

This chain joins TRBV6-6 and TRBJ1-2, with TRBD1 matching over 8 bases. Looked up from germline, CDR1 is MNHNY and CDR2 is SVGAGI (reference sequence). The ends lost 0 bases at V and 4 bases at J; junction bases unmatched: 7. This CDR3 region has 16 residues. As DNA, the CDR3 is TGTGCCAGCAGTTACTCTTCAGGGGGCAAGGGCTATGGCTACACCTTC. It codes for CASSYSSGGKGYGYTF.